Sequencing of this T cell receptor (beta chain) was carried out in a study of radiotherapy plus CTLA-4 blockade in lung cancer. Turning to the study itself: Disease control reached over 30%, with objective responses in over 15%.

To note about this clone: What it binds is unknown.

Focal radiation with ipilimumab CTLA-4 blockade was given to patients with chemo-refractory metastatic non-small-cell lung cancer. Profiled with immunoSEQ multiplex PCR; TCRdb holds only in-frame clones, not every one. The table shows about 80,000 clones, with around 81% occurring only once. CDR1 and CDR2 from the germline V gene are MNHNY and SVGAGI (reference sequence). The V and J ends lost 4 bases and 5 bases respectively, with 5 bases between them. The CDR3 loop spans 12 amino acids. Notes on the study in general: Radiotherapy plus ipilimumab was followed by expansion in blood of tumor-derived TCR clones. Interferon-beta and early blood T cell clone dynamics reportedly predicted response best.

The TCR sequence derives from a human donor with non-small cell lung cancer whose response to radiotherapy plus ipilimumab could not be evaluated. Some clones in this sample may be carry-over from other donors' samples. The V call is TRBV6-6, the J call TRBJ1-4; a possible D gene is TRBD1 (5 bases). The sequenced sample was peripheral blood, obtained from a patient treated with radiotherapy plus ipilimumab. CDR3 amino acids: CASSSGNEKLFF. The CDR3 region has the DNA TGTGCCAGCAGTTCAGGGAATGAAAAACTGTTTTTT.